This entry concerns a single T cell receptor beta chain. No antigen is known for it. No base-level quality is on record; no much larger clone is a single base apart. The data belong to a study of blood T cells in healthy people across ages (dated by TCRdb to the mid-2010s). Notes on the research overall: In model experiments, template switching captured roughly one uniquely barcoded TCR beta cDNA molecule for every two T cells. Using deep sequencing normalized with unique cDNA molecular identifiers, the study measured how TCR beta repertoire diversity changes with age. The donors were divided into four age groups: young (average roughly 15 years), middle-aged (about 40), aged (about 60) and long-lived (around 80). Using the same blood draw, the study looked at two additional independent replicas of 1 million unique cDNA reads for two donors, one aged 18 to 30 and the other aged 80 or older.

Taken from the germline V gene, the CDR1 and CDR2 loops are SGHAT and FQNNGV. The CDR3 has 16 amino acids, counting the end cysteine and phenylalanine. Only the CDR3 region is kept as DNA, spanning 48 bases read in frame from base 1. V is reduced by 0 bases and J by 1 base, leaving a spacing of 10 bases between them. Donors were 40 or so systemically healthy Caucasian individuals from Russia aged roughly 6 to 100 years. Roughly 10 milliliters of peripheral blood were collected from each donor into EDTA-treated Vacutainer tubes. PBMCs were isolated by Ficoll-Paque density-gradient centrifugation, with at least 7 million obtained per sample. Total RNA was extracted from PBMCs with Trizol reagent, with at least 5.5 micrograms obtained per sample. Naive CD45RAhigh/CD27high T cell percentages were measured by flow cytometry on a PBMC aliquot from every donor. Summary of the overall study and its limitations: Observed TCR beta diversity per million T cells fell roughly linearly with age, and a significant reduction was already apparent by age about 36. Total diversity estimates from one million sequenced T cells were considered lower bounds and underestimates. The percentage of naive T cells measured by flow cytometry correlated strongly with observed TCR beta diversity. Because the CMV infection status of the donors was unknown, age-related changes in expanded clonotypes may potentially have been confounded. Since profiling was done on bulk unsorted PBMCs, naive and antigen-experienced compartments could not be conclusively compared. Compared with the aged group, more naive CD4+ T cells, fewer expanded clones and increased TCR diversity were shown by the long-lived group, suggesting age selection.

The library was prepared using 5' RACE. The reads were generated on an Illumina HiSeq 2500. A second 7 to 11 cycle PCR used a sample-barcoded 5' primer and a J-beta primer mix. A unique molecular identifier was introduced onto each TCR beta cDNA molecule by a template-switch 5' adaptor carrying 12 random nucleotides. At least 3 million CDR3-containing paired-end reads were obtained from each sample. First-strand cDNA was synthesized from all RNA with the Mint cDNA synthesis kit, primed by a TRBC-specific oligonucleotide. Following uracil-DNA glycosylase treatment, all cDNA underwent a first 18-cycle PCR with the universal primers M1SS and BC2_uni_R. Regarding the original processing steps: Normalization of each sample was performed by random selection of 1 million high-quality reads, each carrying a distinct molecular identifier. Instead of being binned into consensus sequences, reads with shared molecular identifiers were discarded. MiTCR, with a Q25 quality threshold and the strictest error-elimination algorithm, was used for CDR3 identification, clonotype clustering and error correction. Lower-bound total TCR beta diversity was estimated with a nonparametric unseen species model using Euler transformation. TCRdb's own reprocessing of the public reads used fastp at Q25 and MiXCR and kept productive beta chains. CDR3 protein sequences are deduplicated, and each keeps its most common genes and DNA. For this entry, the V and J calls and clone size follow TCRdb and not the study's own pipeline. This sample lists about 720,000 distinct CDR3 sequences; about 25% were detected once. Of the sample, approximately 3.7% falls within the top ten clones.

This sample was shared with a second study, whose subject was T cells of mothers and their children. Reported in the second study: Donors were nine systemically healthy Caucasian individuals: three mothers and their six children. cDNA synthesis consumed the entire amount of extracted RNA, loaded at about 1.5 ug RNA in each 15 ul reaction. In the second PCR, the M1S primer introduced both the sample barcodes and 2-4 random nucleotides. Over 9.5 million TCR beta CDR3 reads were obtained for each mother, and around 2.7 million reads were obtained for each child. Thymic selection similarly shapes TCR recombination output in related and unrelated pairs, with minor effect from inherited differences. Normalized repertoire overlap was always slightly but never significantly higher in related than unrelated mother-child pairs. With a sensitivity of about 100 clones per million clonotypes, no persistent microchimeric T cell clones were detected. Deep NGS was used in the study to compare the TCR beta repertoires of mothers and children and to look for features that separate related mother-child pairs from unrelated individuals. On average, the children were roughly 12 +/- 4 years old, while the mothers were around 40 +/- 4 years old. After adapter ligation with NEBNext reagents, the libraries were sequenced on Illumina HiSeq 2000 with 100+100 nt paired-end reads. To prevent cross-contamination, the mother and child libraries were prepared one month apart and sequenced in separate runs. For each donor, somewhere between about 450,000 and 2,000,000 distinct TCR beta clonotypes were identified. Naive TCR beta clonotypes were estimated from low-frequency clonotypes matched to each donor's FACS-determined naive share, without sorting.

The sequence derives from a boy aged 5-17 years in good health. Sequenced input: blood. The rearrangement combines TRBV11-2 with TRBJ1-5, with TRBD1 tentatively as D gene (5 bases match). The CDR3 protein is CASSLDLRGSNQPQHF. The DNA reads as follows: TGTGCCAGCAGCTTAGATCTGAGGGGAAGCAATCAGCCCCAGCATTTT.